These 8 T cell receptor beta chains share one sample of origin, sequenced in a study of blood T cell repertoires in COVID-19. Sequencing was performed with immunoSEQ multiplex PCR; in TCRdb, only in-frame clones are kept and a portion is missing. The data hold a few hundred thousand clones, with about 88% observed a single time. The sequencing input was PBMCs or T cells enriched from blood (not recorded which). The receptor set was obtained from a woman between 45 and 65 years old who had recovered from COVID-19.

V and J are TRBV28 and TRBJ1-6; 7 bases line up with TRBD1. Trimming removed 2 bases from V and 8 bases from J; junction bases left unmatched: 3. The germline V gene has CDR1 MDHEN and CDR2 SYDVKM. The CDR3 covers 14 residues. Here the CDR3 DNA reads TGTGCCAGCAGTTTACAGGGGGATCATTCACCCCTCCACTTT. Amino acid sequence: CASSLQGDHSPLHF. Based on the CDR3 plus reference TRBV28 and TRBJ1-6, the full variable domain is DVKVTQSSRYLVKRTGEKVFLECVQDMDHENMFWYRQDPGLGLRLIYFSYDVKMKEKGDIPEGYSVSREKKERFSLILESASTNQTSMYLCASSLQGDHSPLHFGNGTRLTVT.

This rearrangement joins TRBV10-3 to TRBJ2-2; 7 positions match TRBD1. CDR1 and CDR2 from the germline V gene are ENHRY and SYGVKD. CDR3 length: 15 residues. The J segment lost 6 bases and the V segment lost 2 bases, leaving 6 bases of the junction unmatched. DNA for the CDR3: TGTGCCATCAGTGAGGACAGGGCGTACTCCGGGGAGCTGTTTTTT. It yields the protein CAISEDRAYSGELFF.

The chain carries TRBV7-3 and TRBJ2-1; 11 nucleotides match TRBD2. The V segment lost 5 bases and the J segment 6 bases; nucleotides outside the gene matches: 6. The CDR3 loop spans 15 amino acids. Germline V gene lookup returns CDR1 SGHTA and CDR2 FQGTGA. CDR3 sequence (DNA): TGTGCCAGCAGCCTCCTGACTAGCGGGATCAATGAGCAGTTCTTC. It is translated as CASSLLTSGINEQFF.

The DNA of the CDR3 is TGTGCCAGCAGCTTGGTCGGGACAGGGGATCCCCAGTATGGCTACACCTTC. Its protein is CASSLVGTGDPQYGYTF. The chain is built from TRBV5-6 and TRBJ1-2; TRBD1 matches at 10 bases. The CDR3 sequence is 17 residues long. The germline V gene has CDR1 SGHDT and CDR2 YYEEEE. V shed 0 bases and J 5 bases; nucleotides not matched to a gene: 10.

The chain recombines TRBV29-1 with TRBJ2-7; no definite D call. Trimming removed 4 bases at V and 3 bases at J, with 7 bases between. The germline CDR1 and CDR2 sequences are SQVTM and ANQGSEA. There are 11 residues in the CDR3. The CDR3 sequence: CSVGSSYEQYF. CDR3 sequence (DNA): TGCAGCGTTGGTTCCAGCTACGAGCAGTACTTC.

The chain uses TRBV19 and TRBJ1-2; TRBD1 agrees at 9 bases. V dropped 7 bases and J dropped 6; count of bases not matched to a gene: 9. The CDR3 runs to 14 residues. CDR1 LNHDA and CDR2 SQIVND come from the germline V gene (reference sequence). CDR3 coding DNA: TGTGCCAGTACTAACAGGGGGCGCGGAAATGGCTACACCTTC. The encoded protein is CASTNRGRGNGYTF.

The genes are TRBV19 and TRBJ1-5; D is uncertain. CDR3 size: 12 residues. Trimming took off 6 bases at V and 1 base at J, with 4 bases between the two ends. Germline CDR1 is LNHDA and CDR2 is SQIVND (reference sequence). CDR3 sequence: CASSGSNQPQHF. The CDR3 DNA is TGTGCCAGTAGCGGGAGCAATCAGCCCCAGCATTTT.

V usage is TRBV4-2 and J usage is TRBJ2-1, with a tentative D call TRBD2 (6 bases). V gave up 1 base and J gave up 2 bases, with 9 bases separating them. The germline V gene encodes CDR1 LGHNA and CDR2 YNFKEQ. The CDR3 runs to 15 residues. The CDR3 spells CASSQAGGTYNEQFF. CDR3 in DNA: TGTGCCAGCAGCCAAGCCGGGGGAACCTACAATGAGCAGTTCTTC.